This TCR beta chain was observed in a study of regulatory and conventional T cells in RAG deficiency. Here immunoSEQ multiplex PCR was the method, and the copy in TCRdb shows in-frame clones only, minus some. The sample lists about 5,500 clones, around 90% seen once, with approximately 53% in the top ten. Points from the study as a whole: Omenn CD25-high CD127-low cells may be activated cells, not true Tregs. Omenn patients showed >90% Treg-Tconv overlap and shorter CDR3 lengths. Omenn syndrome and CID/AS patients had about 110-fold fewer unique Treg TCR beta sequences, versus around 9.8-fold elsewhere. Control T-cell subsets had markedly higher Shannon entropy and lower Simpson indices than RAG-deficient patients.

The CDR3 consists of 14 residues. Unmatched junction bases numbered 4, after V lost 5 bases and J lost 4 bases. The germline CDR1 and CDR2 sequences are SGDLS and YYNGEE. On this clone: No antigen is known for it.

The V gene is TRBV9, the J gene TRBJ2-7; 12 nucleotides match TRBD2. This TCR was recovered from a human donor with RAG deficiency presenting as severe combined immunodeficiency. Sequenced material: CD8+ T cells sorted from blood. CDR3 nucleotides: TGTGCCAGCAGTGCCGGGACTAGCGGGTACGAGCAGTACTTC. Translation: CASSAGTSGYEQYF.